This T cell receptor (beta chain) stems from a study of blood T cell repertoires in COVID-19. Study overall: Acute and convalescent COVID-19 samples came from the United States, Italy and Spain. T cells, B-cell-depleted T cells, or PBMCs supplied cDNA or gDNA.

The V and J ends lost 6 bases and 0 bases respectively, with 14 bases between them. Germline CDR1 is LGHNT and CDR2 is FRNRAP. The CDR3 is made up of 15 amino acids. How the authors handled the data: Estimates of nucleated cell counts were drawn from the amplification of reference gene primers. Some clones are missing from TCRdb's copy, which holds only in-frame ones; the method was immunoSEQ multiplex PCR. V and J calls and clone size are copied from that table; D and trimming were computed from the DNA. The sample contains about 130,000 clones, about 86% of which appear only once. The sequence derives from a woman aged 80 or older with acute or convalescent COVID-19. V and J are TRBV12-5 and TRBJ1-1, with D possibly being TRBD1 (6 bases). What was sequenced was peripheral blood. The CDR3 sequence: CASGGRTGLNTEAFF. CDR3 DNA: TGTGCTAGTGGGGGGAGAACAGGGCTGAACACTGAAGCTTTCTTT.